The present TCR beta chain was sequenced within a study of blood T cell repertoires in COVID-19. Study overall: The United States, Italy and Spain provided the acute and convalescent COVID-19 samples.

Details on this clone: Germline and junction disagree at one end, which may indicate a read error.

Per the authors' pipeline: Nucleated cell counts were estimated from reference gene primer amplification. TCRdb's table, derived via immunoSEQ multiplex PCR, lists solely in-frame clones and lacks some. V, J and clone size are those of that table, while D and trimming were read from the DNA. The repertoire holds 95,000 to 150,000 clones, with around four fifths as singletons. The CDR3 sequence is 11 residues long. CDR1 is SNHLY and CDR2 is FYNNEI in the germline V gene. The clonotype was recovered from a human donor in a cohort sampled during active COVID-19. V gene TRBV2 combines with J gene TRBJ2-4; D is ambiguous. The material sequenced was peripheral blood. CDR3 in DNA: TGTGCCAGCAGTGATCTGAGCTCCCGAGTCTTC. Translated: CASSDLSSRVF.